This T cell receptor (beta chain) came from a study of blood T cell repertoires in COVID-19. Overall study: The origin of the acute and convalescent COVID-19 samples was the United States, Italy and Spain.

From germline, CDR1 is MNHNS and CDR2 SASEGT. CDR3 length: 18 residues. The ends were cut back, 2 bases at V and 1 base at J, with 18 bases in the middle. In the source study's methods: Quantification of nucleated cells was approximated via reference gene primer amplification. Produced via immunoSEQ multiplex PCR; TCRdb's table is partial and in-frame only. Clone size and the V and J calls come from that table; the DNA yielded D and trimming. The sample includes 200,000 to 300,000 clones, around nine tenths of them seen just once. This sequence joins TRBV6-1 and TRBJ1-5; D is unresolved. The TCR comes from a man in his thirties or forties with COVID-19, enrolled during active disease. The sequenced sample consisted of peripheral blood. CDR3 protein: CASSELIPPTESNQPQHF. The CDR3 bases are TGTGCCAGCAGTGAATTAATTCCCCCAACAGAGAGCAATCAGCCCCAGCATTTT.